This T cell receptor (beta chain) originates from a study of technical replicates of blood from a few donors. Looked up from germline, CDR1 is MRHNA and CDR2 is SNTAGT. Germline trimming cut 5 bases from V and 3 bases from J; bases unmatched to any gene: 5. The CDR3 is 14 amino acids. Using immunoSEQ multiplex PCR, the repertoire was profiled, and TCRdb retains in-frame clones only, with some absent. Of under 100,000 clones in the sample, approximately 95% were seen once. Source material: T cells isolated from PBMCs. This clonotype originated in a human donor in good health. The genes are TRBV6-4 and TRBJ1-2, with 8 bases that match TRBD1. The chain's CDR3 is CASSRTGTDYGYTF. The CDR3 DNA sequence: TGTGCCAGCAGTCGGACAGGGACCGACTATGGCTACACCTTC.